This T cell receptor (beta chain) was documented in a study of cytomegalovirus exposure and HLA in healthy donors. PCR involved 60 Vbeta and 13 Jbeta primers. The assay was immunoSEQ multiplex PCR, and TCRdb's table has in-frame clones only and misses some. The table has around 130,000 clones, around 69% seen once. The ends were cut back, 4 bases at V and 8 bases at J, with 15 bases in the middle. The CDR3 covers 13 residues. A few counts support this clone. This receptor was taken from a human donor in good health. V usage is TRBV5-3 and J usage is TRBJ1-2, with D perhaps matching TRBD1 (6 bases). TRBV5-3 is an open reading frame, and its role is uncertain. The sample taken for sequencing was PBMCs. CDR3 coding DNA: TGTGCCAGAAGCCTCTCCAGGGGCGTAGGCTACACCTTC. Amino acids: CARSLSRGVGYTF.